Given below is one T cell receptor beta chain in context. The entry originates in a study of cytomegalovirus exposure and HLA in healthy donors. V gave up 6 bases and J gave up 5 bases, with 20 bases separating them. The germline gives CDR1 MNHEY, CDR2 SVGAGI. The CDR3 sequence is 15 residues long. Primers included in the PCR were 60 Vbeta and 13 Jbeta primers. Repertoires were generated with immunoSEQ multiplex PCR, while TCRdb's copy carries only in-frame clones and drops some. The sample records 100,000 to 150,000 clones, around 86% being singletons. The source material was PBMCs. The V gene is TRBV6-5, the J gene TRBJ2-7, with D perhaps TRBD1 (6 bases). This sequence was found in a young man in good health and CMV-seronegative. CDR3 protein: CASSRIDRSQHEQYF. CDR3 DNA sequence: TGTGCCAGCAGCCGGATCGACAGGTCGCAGCACGAGCAGTACTTC.